These 30 T cell receptor beta chains were sequenced from one sample in a study of cytomegalovirus exposure and HLA in healthy donors (dated by TCRdb to the late 2010s). Libraries were built with the immunoSEQ multiplex PCR assay. For the multiplex PCR, a mixture combining 60 forward primers for TCR Vbeta segments and 13 reverse primers for TCR Jbeta segments was used. Drawn from immuneACCESS, this table holds only the in-frame rearrangements with V and J called that TCRdb kept. Clones are partly lost; checked studies trace under half to an unresolved V gene and leave the rest unexplained. This sample holds approximately 52,000 clones; over 65% were observed only once. The ten largest make up less than 35% of the sample. What was sequenced was PBMCs. The receptors were sampled from a man aged 40-55 years in good health and CMV-seropositive.

The chain has TRBV7-9 and TRBJ1-4, with TRBD1 identical over 11 bases. With 1 base clipped from V and 10 bases from J, the junction kept 5 bases outside the gene matches. This CDR3 has 15 residues. The germline CDR1 and CDR2 sequences are SEHNR and FQNEAQ (reference sequence). The CDR3 sequence: CASSLDGTGGAKLFF. In DNA form, the CDR3 reads TGTGCCAGCAGCTTAGATGGGACAGGGGGTGCAAAACTGTTTTTT.

The V call is TRBV2, the J call TRBJ2-7; 11 nucleotides align to TRBD2. Germline V gene data show CDR1 as SNHLY and CDR2 as FYNNEI. The CDR3 runs to 15 residues. Trimming cost V 3 bases and J 3 bases; bases outside gene matches: 4. CDR3 nucleotide sequence: TGTGCCAGCAGTGAGAAGACTAGCGGGGACTACGAGCAGTACTTC. Translating gives CASSEKTSGDYEQYF.

This chain joins TRBV7-2 and TRBJ1-5, with unresolved D. The CDR3 loop spans 13 amino acids. Germline V gene sequence: CDR1 SGHTA, CDR2 FQGNSA. V was shortened by 5 bases and J by 4 bases, with 9 bases between the two germline ends. This CDR3 reads CASSVRGNQPQHF. The CDR3 nucleotides read TGTGCCAGCAGCGTCCGCGGGAATCAGCCCCAGCATTTT. The full variable domain, rest sourced from reference TRBV7-2 and TRBJ1-5, is GAGVSQSPSNKVTEKGKDVELRCDPISGHTALYWYRQSLGQGLEFLIYFQGNSAPDKSGLPSDRFSAERTGGSVSTLTIQRTQQEDSAVYLCASSVRGNQPQHFGDGTRLSIL.

This clone was recorded a few times. The chain has TRBV27 and TRBJ2-3; 7 bases agree with TRBD1. V shed 3 bases and J 7 bases; nucleotides not matched to a gene: 7. The CDR3 extends over 14 amino acids. Germline-derived CDR1 and CDR2 are MNHEY and SMNVEV (reference sequence). DNA for the CDR3: TGTGCCAGCAGTTTGCTACAGGGGTGGAATACGCAGTATTTT. Translating it yields CASSLLQGWNTQYF.

The J gene is TRBJ2-1, the V gene TRBV5-6; 9 positions agree with TRBD2. Germline V CDR1 and CDR2: SGHDT, YYEEEE. Losses at the gene ends were 0 bases for V and 0 bases for J; bases not matched to a gene: 4. The CDR3 runs 17 residues. CDR3 region: CASSLGLAASSYNEQFF. The DNA for the CDR3 is TGTGCCAGCAGCTTGGGACTAGCGGCCAGCTCCTACAATGAGCAGTTCTTC.

CDR3 protein: CATWDNPYEQYF. DNA for the CDR3: TGTGCCACCTGGGACAACCCCTACGAGCAGTACTTC. V usage is TRBV6-5 and J usage is TRBJ2-7, with D perhaps matching TRBD1 (6 bases). CDR3 length equals 12 residues. Germline V CDR1 and CDR2: MNHEY, SVGAGI. Trimming left V 10 bases short and J 2 bases short, with 12 bases between.

This chain's CDR3 is CASSPWDSYEQYF. CDR3 DNA sequence: TGCGCCAGCAGCCCCTGGGACAGCTACGAGCAGTACTTC. The rearrangement links TRBV5-1 to TRBJ2-7, with 7 positions matching TRBD1. Germline loops: CDR1 SGHRS, CDR2 YFSETQ. With 4 bases clipped from V and 3 bases from J, the junction kept 4 bases outside the gene matches. There are 13 residues in the CDR3.

The rearrangement uses TRBV4-2 and TRBJ2-5, with 12 positions matching TRBD2. Trimming removed 3 bases from V and 1 base from J; junction bases left unmatched: 6. The CDR3 extends over 17 amino acids. CDR1 is LGHNA, CDR2 YNFKEQ, per germline. DNA of the CDR3: TGTGCCAGCAGCCACGAACGACTAGCGGGGGCCCAAGAGACCCAGTACTTC. This sequence encodes CASSHERLAGAQETQYF.

The V call is TRBV6-1, the J call TRBJ1-5, with 7 positions matching TRBD1. The V gene end was trimmed by 6 bases and the J gene end by 4 bases; junction bases not matched to a gene: 18. The CDR3 spans 18 residues. Germline CDR1 and CDR2: MNHNS and SASEGT. The CDR3 DNA is TGTGCCAGCAGAGAACCCCTCCGGGACAGAGCTACTAATCAGCCCCAGCATTTT. This encodes CASREPLRDRATNQPQHF.

The V and J genes are TRBV5-1 and TRBJ1-4, with D maybe TRBD1 (6 bases). CDR1 and CDR2 (germline): SGHRS, YFSETQ. The CDR3 is made up of 16 amino acids. V shed 1 base and J shed 6 bases, with 16 bases lying between them. The DNA for the CDR3 is TGCGCCAGCAGCTTGTACTTCGACAACAGGGATGAAAAACTGTTTTTT. Translation: CASSLYFDNRDEKLFF.

The CDR3 loop reads CASSLAGGETQYF. The CDR3 DNA reads as TGTGCCAGCAGCTTAGCAGGGGGAGAGACCCAGTACTTC. The chain joins TRBV7-8 to TRBJ2-5; the D gene is possibly TRBD1 (6 bases). The V gene lost 0 bases and the J gene lost 4 bases, with 6 bases spanning the gap. Germline V gene data show CDR1 as SGHVS and CDR2 as FQNEAQ. The length of the CDR3 is 13 residues.

The chain combines TRBV6-5 with TRBJ1-1; 7 bases map to TRBD1. Germline CDR1 MNHEY, CDR2 SVGAGI. The CDR3 is made up of 11 amino acids. Unmatched junction bases numbered 5, after V lost 6 bases and J lost 10 bases. In nucleotides, the CDR3 is TGTGCCAGCAGACGTACAGGGGTAGCTTTCTTT. It is translated as CASRRTGVAFF.

The V and J genes are TRBV5-1 and TRBJ2-3; 12 bases fit TRBD2. CDR1 and CDR2 (germline): SGHRS, YFSETQ. V shed 5 bases and J 0 bases; nucleotides not matched to a gene: 7. The length of the CDR3 is 17 residues. The CDR3 region has the DNA TGCGCCAGCAGACTAGCGGGGGGATCGGCGAGCACAGATACGCAGTATTTT. As protein: CASRLAGGSASTDTQYF.

V and J are TRBV7-2 and TRBJ2-1; D perhaps matches TRBD1 (6 bases). The germline V gene has CDR1 SGHTA and CDR2 FQGNSA. This CDR3 is 15 amino acids long. Trimming cost V 0 bases and J 4 bases, with 10 bases left between them. CDR3 loop: CASSLAGARYNEQFF. In DNA, the CDR3 is TGTGCCAGCAGCTTAGCGGGGGCCCGATACAATGAGCAGTTCTTC. The variable domain in full, with the rest retrieved from reference TRBV7-2 and TRBJ2-1, is GAGVSQSPSNKVTEKGKDVELRCDPISGHTALYWYRQSLGQGLEFLIYFQGNSAPDKSGLPSDRFSAERTGGSVSTLTIQRTQQEDSAVYLCASSLAGARYNEQFFGPGTRLTVL.

V gene TRBV10-1 combines with J gene TRBJ2-5; weak D call: TRBD2 (5 bases). The CDR3 length is 11 residues. Between the trimmed V and J ends, which lost 3 bases and 7 bases, there was a span of 6 bases. Germline CDR1 reads WNHNN; CDR2 reads SYGVQD (reference sequence). CDR3 residues: CASSDGGTQYF. In DNA, the CDR3 is TGCGCCAGCAGTGACGGAGGGACCCAGTACTTC.

The chain employs TRBV4-2 and TRBJ2-1; TRBD1 matches 7 bases. From germline, CDR1 is LGHNA and CDR2 YNFKEQ. After removal of 5 bases from V and 1 base from J, the junction contained 8 bases not matched to a gene. The CDR3 sequence is 16 residues long. CDR3 region: CASSLDSGQSYNEQFF. In nucleotides, the CDR3 is TGTGCCAGCAGCTTAGATTCGGGACAGTCCTACAATGAGCAGTTCTTC.

V usage is TRBV11-2 and J usage is TRBJ1-2; 9 bases are shared with TRBD1. From germline, CDR1 is SGHAT and CDR2 FQNNGV. V lost 4 bases and J lost 4; bases outside the gene matches: 4. This CDR3 spans 14 amino acids. The CDR3 nucleotides read TGTGCCAGCAGCTCCTCGGACAGGGGCTATGGCTACACCTTC. Amino acids: CASSSSDRGYGYTF.

This sequence joins TRBV4-3 and TRBJ1-1; D might be TRBD1 (6 bases). The V end lost 1 base, the J end lost 6 bases, and 9 bases lay between the germline ends. The CDR3 totals 13 residues. The germline V gene encodes CDR1 LGHNA and CDR2 YSLEER. The CDR3: CASSQVQGSEAFF. CDR3 coding DNA: TGCGCCAGCAGCCAAGTACAGGGCTCTGAAGCTTTCTTT.

This clone was counted only a few times. The rearrangement joins TRBV7-9 to TRBJ2-1; 10 nucleotides match TRBD1. The V gene end was trimmed by 1 base and the J gene end by 8 bases; junction bases not matched to a gene: 8. The CDR3 is 16 amino acids. Per germline, CDR1 SEHNR and CDR2 FQNEAQ (reference sequence). The CDR3 loop is CASSLVTGTGVDEQFF. DNA of the CDR3: TGTGCCAGCAGCTTAGTTACCGGGACAGGGGTTGATGAGCAGTTCTTC.

The rearrangement uses TRBV18 and TRBJ2-1; TRBD1 aligns across 7 bases. The CDR3 has 14 residues. Trimming took 3 bases from V and 5 from J; bases not matched to a gene: 4. CDR1 is KGHSH, CDR2 LQKENI, per germline. The chain's CDR3 is CASSPRGQNNEQFF. The CDR3 DNA follows: TGTGCCAGCTCACCCCGGGGACAGAACAATGAGCAGTTCTTC.

Comment on this clone: An end of the junction does not agree with germline; a read error may underlie this. The chain employs TRBV11-2 and TRBJ1-4; weak D call: TRBD1 (5 bases). Germline V gene sequence: CDR1 SGHAT, CDR2 FQNNGV. The CDR3 loop spans 14 amino acids. CDR3 in amino acids: CASSSQGFNEKLFF. DNA of the CDR3: TGTGCCAGCAGCTCGCAGGGTTTTAATGAAAAACTATTTTTT.

V gene TRBV6-5 combines with J gene TRBJ1-3; no clear D. The V gene lost 8 bases and the J gene lost 4 bases, with 12 bases spanning the gap. The CDR3 is made up of 13 amino acids. Germline V gene lookup returns CDR1 MNHEY and CDR2 SVGAGI. CDR3 in DNA: TGTGCCAGCGGGAGGAGGCGCGGAAACACCATATATTTT. Amino acid sequence: CASGRRRGNTIYF.

The chain has TRBV2 and TRBJ2-1; 8 nucleotides agree with TRBD2. J gave up 9 bases and V 5 bases, and 6 bases lay outside the gene matches. This CDR3 has 13 amino acids. The germline V gene has CDR1 SNHLY and CDR2 FYNNEI. In nucleotides, the CDR3 is TGTGCCAGCAGTACGGGACTAGATCGTGAGCAGTTCTTC. Amino acids: CASSTGLDREQFF.

The chain couples TRBV14 to TRBJ2-1, with D unresolved. V dropped 5 bases and J dropped 6 bases, with 11 bases sitting between them. Germline V gives CDR1 SGHDN, CDR2 FVKESK. The CDR3 loop spans 13 amino acids. The CDR3 region has the DNA TGTGCCAGCAGCGCCTTGGAGATCAATGAGCAGTTCTTC. Its protein product is CASSALEINEQFF.

The rearrangement uses TRBV5-4 and TRBJ2-1, with 11 bases lining up with TRBD2. CDR1 and CDR2 (germline): SGHNT, YYREEE (reference sequence). V dropped 3 bases and J dropped 7; count of bases not matched to a gene: 0. This CDR3 is built from 13 residues. Here the CDR3 reads CASSWTSGNEQFF. The CDR3 DNA is TGTGCCAGCAGCTGGACTAGCGGGAATGAGCAGTTCTTC.

The chain has TRBV2 and TRBJ2-7, with 7 positions matching TRBD1. This CDR3 has 17 residues. Germline loops: CDR1 SNHLY, CDR2 FYNNEI. V dropped 4 bases and J dropped 0; count of bases not matched to a gene: 12. The DNA for the CDR3 is TGTGCCAGCAGTGGCTCCGTTACCGGGACAGACTCCTACGAGCAGTACTTC. It specifies CASSGSVTGTDSYEQYF.

The chain combines TRBV19 with TRBJ2-1; D is undetermined. V was pared by 4 bases and J by 0 bases, with 10 bases between. Per the germline V gene, CDR1 is LNHDA and CDR2 is SQIVND (reference sequence). The length of the CDR3 is 15 residues. The CDR3 loop reads CASSNAVSSYNEQFF. The DNA of the CDR3 is TGTGCCAGTAGTAACGCGGTTAGCTCCTACAATGAGCAGTTCTTC.

On this clone itself: The sample holds other DNA sequences that translate to the same CDR3. The chain couples TRBV7-2 to TRBJ2-3; 8 bases match TRBD2. The ends lost 7 bases at V and 4 bases at J; junction bases unmatched: 13. The CDR3 has 16 amino acids. Germline CDR1 SGHTA, CDR2 FQGNSA. This CDR3 reads CASNLWGRGEADTQYF. The CDR3 nucleotides are TGTGCCAGCAACCTTTGGGGGCGGGGGGAAGCAGATACGCAGTATTTT. The whole variable domain, remainder taken from reference TRBV7-2 and TRBJ2-3, is GAGVSQSPSNKVTEKGKDVELRCDPISGHTALYWYRQSLGQGLEFLIYFQGNSAPDKSGLPSDRFSAERTGGSVSTLTIQRTQQEDSAVYLCASNLWGRGEADTQYFGPGTRLTVL.

The V gene is TRBV13, the J gene TRBJ2-4; possible D gene TRBD1, 6 bases. Trimming removed 5 bases at V and 9 bases at J, with 14 bases between. Germline V lookup: CDR1 PRHDT, CDR2 FYEKMQ (reference sequence). CDR3 size: 13 residues. The CDR3 loop is CASSTTDSPIQYF. DNA of the CDR3: TGTGCCAGCAGCACCACGGACAGTCCCATTCAGTACTTC.

The J gene is TRBJ1-5, the V gene TRBV7-6, with a weak D call TRBD1 (5 bases). Germline V lookup: CDR1 SGHVS, CDR2 FNYEAQ. The length of the CDR3 is 14 residues. Trimming took 2 bases from V and 5 from J, leaving 10 bases between them. The CDR3 DNA follows: TGTGCCAGCAGCTTATTGGGGCATGATCAGCCCCAGCATTTT. Its protein is CASSLLGHDQPQHF.